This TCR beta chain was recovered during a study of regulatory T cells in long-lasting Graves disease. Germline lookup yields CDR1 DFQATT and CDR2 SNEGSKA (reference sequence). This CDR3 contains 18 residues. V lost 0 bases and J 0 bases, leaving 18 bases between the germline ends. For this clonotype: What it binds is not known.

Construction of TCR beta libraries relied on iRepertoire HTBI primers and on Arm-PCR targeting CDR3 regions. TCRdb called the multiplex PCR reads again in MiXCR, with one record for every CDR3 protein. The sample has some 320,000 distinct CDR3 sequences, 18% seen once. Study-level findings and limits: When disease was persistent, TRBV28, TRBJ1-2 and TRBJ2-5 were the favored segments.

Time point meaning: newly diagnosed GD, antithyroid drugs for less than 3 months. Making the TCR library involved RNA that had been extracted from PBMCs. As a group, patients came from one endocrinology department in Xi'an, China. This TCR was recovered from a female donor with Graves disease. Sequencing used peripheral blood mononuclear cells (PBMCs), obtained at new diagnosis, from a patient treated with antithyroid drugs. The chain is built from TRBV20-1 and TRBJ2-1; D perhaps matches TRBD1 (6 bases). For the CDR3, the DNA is TGCAGTGCTAGAGATCTTGGGGCAACAGGGCACTCCTACAATGAGCAGTTCTTC. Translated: CSARDLGATGHSYNEQFF.